Included here is one TCR beta chain sequence, with context. Its antigen is unidentified. Noted time point: patch test 2, 6 weeks after DPC sensitization. Treatment reported: therapeutic diphenylcyclopropenone sensitization with weekly scalp DPC. Germline V gene lookup returns CDR1 SGHAT and CDR2 FQNNGV. This CDR3 is built from 15 residues. Trimming took 0 bases from V and 0 from J, leaving 8 bases between them. TCRdb recomputed calls from the RACE reads with MiXCR, one row per CDR3 protein. This table has nearly 85,000 distinct CDR3 sequences, 11% appearing once. The source of the sample is a study of human T cells and chemical hapten exposure. Study details: Among samples, TCR yields varied mainly because of small differences in pooled library volume.

The study's findings and limits: TCRs above 1 in 1000 frequency stayed constant with DPC sensitization.

Sequencing was performed on whole blood, taken in connection with sensitization to the hapten diphenylcyclopropenone (DPC). The source is a young man with alopecia areata. Some clones in this sample may be carry-over from other donors' samples. The chain has TRBV11-2 and TRBJ1-2; no clear D gene. The CDR3, as DNA: TGTGCCAGCAGCTTAGAAATCGGAGCTAACTATGGCTACACCTTC. Protein product: CASSLEIGANYGYTF.